This is a list of T cell receptor beta chains from one sample in a study of glioma-infiltrating T cells after dendritic cell vaccination. Only in-frame clones appear in the TCRdb table, and some are missing; sequencing was by immunoSEQ multiplex PCR. The data show tens of thousands of clones, with more than 65% seen just once and approximately 2.1% held by the top ten. The sample here was blood, taken before dendritic cell vaccination. The receptors were gathered from a human donor with glioblastoma. The CDR3 runs from the conserved cysteine through the conserved F or W.

j_call: TRBJ1-6
v_call: TRBV27
cdr3_aa: CASSTTGSYNSPLHF

j_call: TRBJ1-3
v_call: TRBV7-6
cdr3_aa: CASSLAGTGNPGNTIYF

j_call: TRBJ1-5
v_call: TRBV7-2
cdr3_aa: CASSLELGSGQPQHF

j_call: TRBJ2-3
v_call: TRBV5-4
cdr3_aa: CASSFGTGSDGTQYF

j_call: TRBJ1-4
v_call: TRBV15
cdr3_aa: CATSRQGAWEKLFF

j_call: TRBJ1-1
v_call: TRBV6-6
cdr3_aa: CASRRPTGDTEAFF

j_call: TRBJ1-5
v_call: TRBV19
cdr3_aa: CASSIGRQGASNQPQHF

j_call: TRBJ2-3
v_call: TRBV5-1
cdr3_aa: CASSSPGQGTDTQYF

j_call: TRBJ1-1
v_call: TRBV5-1
cdr3_aa: CASSLLQVPGQNTEAFF

j_call: TRBJ2-5
v_call: TRBV7-9
cdr3_aa: CASSSQGYRGRLAQETQYF

j_call: TRBJ1-1
v_call: TRBV6-5
cdr3_aa: CASSYDRTNTEAFF

j_call: TRBJ1-5
v_call: TRBV18
cdr3_aa: CASSPAGNSNQPQHF

j_call: TRBJ2-1
v_call: TRBV10-3
cdr3_aa: CAISVLSGSSYNEQFF

j_call: TRBJ2-3
v_call: TRBV5-1
cdr3_aa: CASSLGQGAGTDTQYF

j_call: TRBJ2-1
v_call: TRBV12-5
cdr3_aa: CASGSQSASGGYNEQFF

j_call: TRBJ1-5
v_call: TRBV6-1
cdr3_aa: CASSLGLVPQHF

j_call: TRBJ2-1
v_call: TRBV4-2
cdr3_aa: CASSPGTSGKIEQFF

j_call: TRBJ2-1
v_call: TRBV11-3
cdr3_aa: CASSFGEVAYNEQFF

j_call: TRBJ1-1
v_call: TRBV7-8
cdr3_aa: CASSPRGRTNTEAFF

j_call: TRBJ2-1
v_call: TRBV6-6
cdr3_aa: CASNGLAGEIEQFF

j_call: TRBJ2-1
v_call: TRBV25-1
cdr3_aa: CASSKELAGGYNEQFF

j_call: TRBJ1-1
v_call: TRBV6-6
cdr3_aa: CASSREEFTEAFF

j_call: TRBJ2-3
v_call: TRBV2
cdr3_aa: CASSELGVGDTDTQYF

j_call: TRBJ2-1
v_call: TRBV2
cdr3_aa: CASSEWWSNEQFF

j_call: TRBJ2-2
v_call: TRBV30
cdr3_aa: CAWSWGTGVHTGELFF

j_call: TRBJ1-4
v_call: TRBV5-1
cdr3_aa: CASSRGTGGNEKLFF

j_call: TRBJ2-2
v_call: TRBV5-1
cdr3_aa: CASSKRENTGELFF

j_call: TRBJ2-3
v_call: TRBV7-9
cdr3_aa: CASGWAKDTDTQYF

j_call: TRBJ1-5
v_call: TRBV7-2
cdr3_aa: CASSLVGQSNQPQHF

j_call: TRBJ1-1
v_call: TRBV9
cdr3_aa: CASSPNRGNTEAFF

j_call: TRBJ2-1
v_call: TRBV7-3
cdr3_aa: CASSLRAGDEQFF

j_call: TRBJ2-5
v_call: TRBV9
cdr3_aa: CASSARTADGTQYF

j_call: TRBJ2-1
v_call: TRBV5-1
cdr3_aa: CASSLVSDRASNEQFF

j_call: TRBJ2-5
v_call: TRBV7-2
cdr3_aa: CASSPKATSGVRFRETQYF

j_call: TRBJ1-1
v_call: TRBV2
cdr3_aa: CASSAQGPNTEAFF

j_call: TRBJ2-5
v_call: TRBV10-3
cdr3_aa: CAISESSPGTQYF

j_call: TRBJ1-1
v_call: TRBV7-8
cdr3_aa: CASSPSRGGGEAFF

j_call: TRBJ2-3
v_call: TRBV5-1
cdr3_aa: CASSPSTDTQYF

j_call: TRBJ2-2
v_call: TRBV6-4
cdr3_aa: CASSPDGASGGAPAGELFF

j_call: TRBJ1-1
v_call: TRBV5-1
cdr3_aa: CASSPGQASLNTEAFF

j_call: TRBJ1-4
v_call: TRBV27
cdr3_aa: CASSPHNEKLFF